This T cell receptor beta chain stems from a study of T cells in Graves' hyperthyroidism and ophthalmopathy. The TCR beta CDR3 regions underwent amplification using RNA transcripts as the source. The primer set for the first-round RT-PCR of the TCR CDR3 was HTBI. TCRdb reprocessed the multiplex PCR reads via MiXCR and lists one record per CDR3 protein. The data contain roughly 160,000 distinct CDR3 sequences, over 7.5% of them singletons. The study's findings and limits: Ophthalmopathy cases were set apart from stable hyperthyroidism by a 13 V-J model. Expanded thyroid clonotypes (above 0.001) were mostly also found in blood.

The CDR3 covers 15 residues. Germline-derived CDR1 and CDR2 are SEHNR and FQNEAQ (reference sequence). Trimming removed 3 bases from V and 5 bases from J, with 15 bases in between. On the basis of clinical symptoms, serum thyroxine and TRAb, thyroid ultrasound and orbital computed tomography, diagnoses were made. It was at first hyperthyroidism diagnosis, before any ophthalmopathy symptoms, that the blood sample was taken. This clonotype was seen repeatedly, ten times or more. Its antigen remains unidentified. This TCR was recovered from a woman aged 18-29 years with Graves' hyperthyroidism that later progressed to Graves' ophthalmopathy. The chain uses TRBV7-9 and TRBJ2-3; D might be TRBD1 (8 bases). The material sequenced was blood. The CDR3 sequence: CASSFDRGGGDTQYF. CDR3 in DNA: TGTGCCAGCAGCTTTGACAGGGGAGGGGGAGATACGCAGTATTTT.